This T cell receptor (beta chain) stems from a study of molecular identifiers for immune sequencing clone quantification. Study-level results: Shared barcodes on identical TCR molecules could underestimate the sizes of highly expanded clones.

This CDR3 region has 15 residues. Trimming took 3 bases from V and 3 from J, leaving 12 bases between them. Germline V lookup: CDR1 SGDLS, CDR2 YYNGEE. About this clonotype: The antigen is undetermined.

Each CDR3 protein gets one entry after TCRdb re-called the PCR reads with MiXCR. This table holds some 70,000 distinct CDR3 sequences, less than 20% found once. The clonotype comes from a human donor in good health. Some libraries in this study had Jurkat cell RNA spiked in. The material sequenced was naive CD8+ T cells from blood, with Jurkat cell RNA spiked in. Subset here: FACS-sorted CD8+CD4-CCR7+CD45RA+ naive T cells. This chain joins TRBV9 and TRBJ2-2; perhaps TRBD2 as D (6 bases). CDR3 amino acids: CASSAGTPYTGELFF. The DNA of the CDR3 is TGTGCCAGCAGCGCCGGGACTCCTTACACCGGGGAGCTGTTTTTT.